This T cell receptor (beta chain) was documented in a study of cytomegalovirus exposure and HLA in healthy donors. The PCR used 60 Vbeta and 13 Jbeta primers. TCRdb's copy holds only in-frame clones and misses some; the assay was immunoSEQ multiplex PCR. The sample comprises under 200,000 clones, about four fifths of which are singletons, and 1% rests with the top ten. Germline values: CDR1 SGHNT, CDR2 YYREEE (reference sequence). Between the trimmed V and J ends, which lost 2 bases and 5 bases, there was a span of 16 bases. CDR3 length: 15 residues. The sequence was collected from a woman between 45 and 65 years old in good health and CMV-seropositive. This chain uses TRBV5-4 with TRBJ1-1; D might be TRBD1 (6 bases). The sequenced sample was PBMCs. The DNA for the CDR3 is TGTGCCAGCAGCTTTGACAGGCTCTTAAGGACTGAAGCTTTCTTT. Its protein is CASSFDRLLRTEAFF.